These T cell receptor beta chains were read from a single sample in a study of T cell responses to AZD1222 COVID-19 vaccine. Sequencing was performed with immunoSEQ multiplex PCR; in TCRdb, only in-frame clones are kept and a portion is missing. The sample has some 200,000 clones, 94% seen once. Here the sequenced sample was peripheral blood, taken 28 days after the second dose of the MenACWY control vaccine. These receptors originate from an adult who received the MenACWY meningococcal vaccine as a control. The CDR3 runs from the conserved cysteine through the conserved F or W. The order of the fields is clone size, V gene, J gene, CDR3 protein. Expanded clones get a size class; other rows say once, few or many, or leave the size out.

>.|TRBV10-3|TRBJ1-1
CAISEPAQGASTEAFF
>.|TRBV27|TRBJ2-7
CASSLASDYEQYF
>.|TRBV27|TRBJ2-1
CASSFVLGGRPYNEQFF
>.|TRBV6-5|TRBJ1-4
CASSYSGRGVEKLFF
>.|TRBV6-5|TRBJ2-1
CASSRLPSSYNEQFF
>.|TRBV4-2|TRBJ1-2
CASSQASLNYGYTF
>few|TRBV6-1|TRBJ1-5
CASSEPSGSNQPQHF
>.|TRBV12-3/TRBV12-4|TRBJ1-1
CASRLGAAEAFF
>.|TRBV7-8|TRBJ2-7
CASSFSEQGFEQYF
>.|TRBV19|TRBJ2-1
CASSIQRNGNNEQFF